The clone carrying this TCR beta chain showed up just once. The data were obtained in a study of control samples from healthy donors and cancer patients. The ends lost 1 base at V and 3 bases at J; junction bases unmatched: 5. CDR1 and CDR2 (germline): SGHTA, FQGNSA. The CDR3 is 16 amino acids. TCRdb's copy holds only in-frame clones and misses some; the assay was immunoSEQ multiplex PCR. The table includes roughly 88,000 clones, about 92% detected once. This clonotype was sampled from a man aged 18 to 30 in good health. Input material: blood. The V and J genes are TRBV7-2 and TRBJ2-1; 8 nucleotides align to TRBD2. CDR3 nucleotide sequence: TGTGCCAGCAGCTTAGGCAGCGGGGGCAACTACAATGAGCAGTTCTTC. This gives the protein CASSLGSGGNYNEQFF.